This passage covers 13 T cell receptor beta chains from one sample sequenced in a study of a mutant IDH1 vaccine in newly diagnosed glioma. Some clones are missing from TCRdb's copy, which holds only in-frame ones; the method was immunoSEQ multiplex PCR. This table holds tens of thousands of clones, around 92% found once. No antigen has been assigned to these receptors. Time point here: week 5, during vaccination. With topical imiquimod, each dose of the vaccine consisted of 300 ug of mutant IDH1 20-mer peptide. The sequences come from PBMCs, collected from a glioma patient whose treatment included an IDH1 peptide vaccine. Receptors originate from a man between 18 and 29 years old with glioma.

This clone was counted once. The V gene is TRBV9, the J gene TRBJ2-7; 7 positions agree with TRBD1. CDR3 length equals 14 residues. Trimming at V came to 3 bases and at J to 6 bases, leaving 9 bases not matched to a gene. In germline, CDR1 is SGDLS, CDR2 YYNGEE. CDR3 nucleotide sequence: TGTGCCAGCAGCGATCCAGGGGGTCCATCCGAGCAGTACTTC. It encodes CASSDPGGPSEQYF.

The genes are TRBV27 and TRBJ2-3, with 9 bases that match TRBD1. Germline-derived CDR1 and CDR2 are MNHEY and SMNVEV (reference sequence). This CDR3 has 16 amino acids. V lost 0 bases, J lost 2 bases, and 3 bases stayed unmatched. This CDR3 is CASSLSGQGNTDTQYF. The CDR3 DNA reads as TGTGCCAGCAGTTTATCGGGACAGGGAAACACAGATACGCAGTATTTT.

CDR3 sequence (DNA): TGTGCCAGCAGCTTGGCGACCTACGAGCAGTACTTC. This codes for CASSLATYEQYF. J is TRBJ2-7 and V is TRBV7-9; D remains ambiguous. Trimming pared 3 bases from V and 2 bases from J, leaving 5 bases between. Germline CDR1 is SEHNR and CDR2 is FQNEAQ (reference sequence). This CDR3 is 12 amino acids long.

This sequence joins TRBV2 and TRBJ1-5, with a weak D call TRBD1 (6 bases). Germline CDR1 is SNHLY and CDR2 is FYNNEI. The length of the CDR3 is 16 residues. Deletions cut 5 bases from V and 0 bases from J, with 14 bases between. The CDR3 is CASSNPQGISNQPQHF. Written as DNA, the CDR3 is TGTGCCAGCAGTAACCCCCAGGGGATTAGCAATCAGCCCCAGCATTTT.

The chain employs TRBV7-2 and TRBJ1-1, with 7 bases matching TRBD1. The CDR3 extends over 15 amino acids. V lost 2 bases and J lost 2; bases outside the gene matches: 5. Germline V CDR1 and CDR2: SGHTA, FQGNSA. CDR3 DNA sequence: TGTGCCAGCAGCTTACGAAGGGGGCGCAACACTGAAGCTTTCTTT. Translated: CASSLRRGRNTEAFF.

V and J are TRBV5-4 and TRBJ1-2; D might be TRBD1 (6 bases). Trimming removed 4 bases from V and 6 bases from J, with 13 bases in between. The CDR3 length is 13 residues. CDR1 and CDR2 (germline): SGHNT, YYREEE (reference sequence). The CDR3 spells CASSQPRDNGYTF. The DNA of the CDR3 is TGTGCCAGCAGCCAACCCAGGGACAATGGCTACACCTTC.

This chain uses TRBV4-3 with TRBJ1-2; D is perhaps TRBD1 (5 bases). Trimming took off 5 bases at V and 8 bases at J, with 21 bases between the two ends. Germline values: CDR1 LGHNA, CDR2 YSLEER. This CDR3 has 15 amino acids. CDR3 coding DNA: TGCGCCAGCAGCGCCCTGGTGGGGGGAATAGGGGGCTACACCTTC. Protein: CASSALVGGIGGYTF.

This chain uses TRBV4-2 with TRBJ1-5; D is ambiguous. Germline CDR1 is LGHNA and CDR2 is YNFKEQ. The CDR3 spans 14 residues. V shed 0 bases and J shed 4 bases, with 7 bases lying between them. The CDR3 loop reads CASSQDLGNQPQHF. DNA for the CDR3: TGTGCCAGCAGCCAAGATCTCGGGAATCAGCCCCAGCATTTT.

V gene TRBV7-9 combines with J gene TRBJ1-1; no definite D call. This CDR3 comprises 14 residues. Per the germline V gene, CDR1 is SEHNR and CDR2 is FQNEAQ (reference sequence). The V gene lost 5 bases and the J gene lost 0 bases, with 10 bases spanning the gap. The CDR3 is CASSAGSMNTEAFF. Here the CDR3 DNA reads TGTGCCAGCAGCGCAGGATCCATGAACACTGAAGCTTTCTTT.

This chain links TRBV7-9 with TRBJ1-5; 7 nucleotides line up with TRBD1. This CDR3 contains 14 residues. V shed 1 base and J 4 bases; nucleotides not matched to a gene: 1. Germline-derived CDR1 and CDR2 are SEHNR and FQNEAQ (reference sequence). CDR3 amino acids: CASSLGQGNQPQHF. CDR3 coding DNA: TGTGCCAGCAGCTTAGGACAGGGTAATCAGCCCCAGCATTTT.

The rearrangement joins TRBV9 to TRBJ2-1; D is ambiguous. CDR3 length equals 15 residues. V dropped 4 bases and J dropped 0 bases, with 11 bases sitting between them. Germline CDR1 and CDR2: SGDLS and YYNGEE. CDR3 bases: TGTGCCAGCAGCTGGGGTTTTAGCTCCTACAATGAGCAGTTCTTC. This sequence encodes CASSWGFSSYNEQFF.

The V gene is TRBV2, the J gene TRBJ1-2; D gene ambiguous. This CDR3 comprises 11 residues. V lost 5 bases and J 6 bases, leaving 7 bases between the germline ends. Germline CDR1 and CDR2: SNHLY and FYNNEI. The CDR3 loop is CASSLIDGYTF. CDR3 coding DNA: TGTGCCAGCAGTCTGATAGATGGCTACACCTTC.

The chain is built from TRBV2 and TRBJ2-7, with D hard to call. Trimming shortened V by 6 bases and J by 5 bases, and 17 bases separated the two germline ends. The CDR3 sequence is 14 residues long. Per germline, CDR1 SNHLY and CDR2 FYNNEI. CDR3 amino acids: CASSRIRINNEQYF. For the CDR3, the DNA is TGTGCCAGCAGCCGGATACGGATTAACAACGAGCAGTACTTC. Full variable domain (remainder filled in from reference TRBV2 and TRBJ2-7): EPEVTQTPSHQVTQMGQEVILRCVPISNHLYFYWYRQILGQKVEFLVSFYNNEISEKSEIFDDQFSVERPDGSNFTLKIRSTKLEDSAMYFCASSRIRINNEQYFGPGTRLTVT.